This T cell receptor beta chain was captured in a study of beta chain features in type 1 diabetes. This clone was counted between two and nine times. Its target is unknown. The ends were cut back, 7 bases at V and 0 bases at J, with 7 bases in the middle. CDR3 length: 14 amino acids. Germline V lookup: CDR1 SNHLY, CDR2 FYNNEI. Whole-study findings and limits: TCRB repertoires of naive, central memory and Treg cells appeared more similar among patients than among healthy donors.

Sequencing targeted expressed TCRB transcripts, as all isolated RNA had been reverse transcribed. Generated by immunoSEQ multiplex PCR, the TCRdb table keeps only in-frame clones and is missing some. The sample has hundreds of thousands of clones, about 17% seen once. The chain joins TRBV2 to TRBJ2-6; no clear D gene. The origin of this receptor is a woman aged 18-29 years in good health. Input material: naive CD4+ T cells from blood. The CDR3 bases are TGTGCCAGCATGGCCAACTCTGGGGCCAACGTCCTGACTTTC. Protein sequence: CASMANSGANVLTF.